What follows are 14 T cell receptor beta chains derived from one specimen sequenced in a study of Graves' ophthalmopathy and Graves' hyperthyroidism. RNA served as the template for amplifying TCR beta CDR3 regions. HTBI primers primed a first-round RT-PCR, and a second-round multiplex PCR followed. TCRdb reprocessed the multiplex PCR reads via MiXCR and lists one record per CDR3 protein. Of about 600,000 distinct CDR3 sequences listed, under 40% were seen once; the top ten hold about 4%. The sequenced material came from peripheral blood or thyroid tissue (not recorded which). The origin of the receptors is an adult man with Graves' hyperthyroidism.

To note about this clonotype: One end of the junction varies from germline; a read error may be responsible. The rearrangement joins TRBV12-3 or TRBV12-4 to TRBJ1-2; TRBD1 is a possible D gene (6 bases). The length of the CDR3 is 15 residues. The CDR3 sequence is CASSLGGGQGYGYAF. CDR3 coding DNA: TGCGCCAGCAGTTTAGGCGGGGGCCAGGGCTATGGCTACGCCTTC.

The chain combines TRBV7-9 with TRBJ2-2; TRBD2 matches 10 bases. Losses at the gene ends were 3 bases for V and 4 bases for J; bases not matched to a gene: 5. The CDR3 spans 16 residues. Germline assignment: CDR1 SEHNR and CDR2 FQNEAQ (reference sequence). CDR3 bases: TGTGCCAGCAGCTTCGCCGGGACTAGCGTCACCGGGGAGCTGTTTTTT. Translated, it gives CASSFAGTSVTGELFF.

The chain couples TRBV2 to TRBJ1-1; 8 positions agree with TRBD1. The length of the CDR3 is 15 residues. Germline V gene data show CDR1 as SNHLY and CDR2 as FYNNEI. This chain's CDR3 is CARDSAGGVNTEAFF. DNA of the CDR3: TGTGCTAGAGATTCGGCAGGGGGCGTCAACACTGAAGCTTTCTTT. The full variable domain, completed using reference TRBV2 and TRBJ1-1, is EPEVTQTPSHQVTQMGQEVILRCVPISNHLYFYWYRQILGQKVEFLVSFYNNEISEKSEIFDDQFSVERPDGSNFTLKIRSTKLEDSAMYFCARDSAGGVNTEAFFGQGTRLTVV.

This clonotype was found many times. J is TRBJ2-7 and V is TRBV25-1; D possibly corresponds to TRBD1 (5 bases). V was cut by 5 bases and J by 1 base, with 6 bases left in between. The CDR3 has 12 amino acids. Germline V CDR1 and CDR2: MGHDK, SYGVNS. CDR3 protein: CASSKGSYEQYF. The CDR3 nucleotides read TGTGCCAGCAGTAAGGGGTCCTACGAGCAGTACTTC.

This clonotype has at least ten counts. V and J are TRBV7-2 and TRBJ2-7; D not certain. The CDR3 is made up of 14 amino acids. In germline, CDR1 is SGHTA, CDR2 FQGNSA. Trimming removed 3 bases from V and 0 bases from J, with 9 bases in between. CDR3 coding DNA: TGTGCCAGCAGCTTCGAATCTCCCTCCTACGAGCAGTACTTC. As protein: CASSFESPSYEQYF.

This clonotype was observed many times. The V gene is TRBV12-3 or TRBV12-4, the J gene TRBJ2-7; no definite D call. V was shortened by 3 bases and J by 9 bases, with 12 bases between the two germline ends. CDR3 length: 12 amino acids. The CDR3: CASSLANRVQYF. CDR3 nucleotide sequence: TGTGCCAGCAGTTTGGCCAATAGGGTGCAGTACTTC.

The CDR3 coding sequence is TGCAGCGTTCAGGTCCTTGGCACAGATACGCAGTATTTT. It translates to CSVQVLGTDTQYF. This chain uses TRBV29-1 with TRBJ2-3; D gene ambiguous. The CDR3 sequence is 13 residues long. V was shortened by 5 bases and J by 1 base, with 10 bases between the two germline ends. Germline CDR1 and CDR2: SQVTM and ANQGSEA.

This clonotype came up many times. The rearrangement uses TRBV20-1 and TRBJ1-5; a weak D match, TRBD1 (6 bases). The V end was cut by 6 bases, the J end by 1 base, with 19 bases between. This CDR3 is 16 amino acids long. The germline V gene has CDR1 DFQATT and CDR2 SNEGSKA (reference sequence). This CDR3 reads CSARRGGRASNQPQHF. CDR3 DNA sequence: TGCAGTGCGAGACGAGGGGGACGGGCAAGCAATCAGCCCCAGCATTTT.

For this clonotype: This may be a read error, as it is one base from a much larger clone. The CDR3 protein is CAGSPPFGQGAVENTEAFF. The CDR3, as DNA: TGTGCCGGCAGTCCCCCCTTTGGACAGGGGGCTGTTGAAAACACTGAAGCTTTCTTT. The rearrangement joins TRBV12-3 or TRBV12-4 to TRBJ1-1, with TRBD1 matching 11 bases. This CDR3 spans 19 amino acids.

In the case of this clonotype: Germline and junction disagree at one end, which may indicate a read error. This chain joins TRBV4-1 and TRBJ1-2; D is undetermined. Germline V gene sequence: CDR1 MGHRA, CDR2 YSYEKL. The CDR3 extends over 14 amino acids. CDR3 sequence (DNA): TGCGTCAGCAGCCCGATAGGGAGAAACTATGGCTACACCTTC. This translates into CVSSPIGRNYGYTF.

This clonotype was found many times. The chain combines TRBV6-5 with TRBJ2-7; D possibly matches TRBD1 or TRBD2 (6 bases each). With 5 bases removed from V and 2 bases from J, the gap between germline ends came to 16 bases. This CDR3 spans 15 amino acids. Germline CDR1 is MNHEY and CDR2 is SVGAGI. CDR3 sequence reads: CASSLDRGGPYEQYF. In DNA, the CDR3 is TGTGCCAGCAGTCTGGACAGAGGGGGGCCCTACGAGCAGTACTTC.

The chain has TRBV2 and TRBJ1-1; perhaps TRBD1 as D (6 bases). CDR1 and CDR2 from the germline V gene are SNHLY and FYNNEI. This CDR3 has 17 amino acids. The V gene lost 4 bases and the J gene lost 0 bases, with 18 bases spanning the gap. CDR3 nucleotide sequence: TGTGCCAGCAGTGGTCATAACAGGGCGGGGATGAACACTGAAGCTTTCTTT. Its protein product is CASSGHNRAGMNTEAFF.

This clonotype was recorded at least ten times. The genes are TRBV6-5 and TRBJ1-2; D is ambiguous. This CDR3 is 13 amino acids long. The germline V gene has CDR1 MNHEY and CDR2 SVGAGI. Trimming cost V 7 bases and J 7 bases, with 16 bases left between them. The CDR3, as DNA: TGTGCCAGCACCTTAGACCCTAGTGGTGGCTACACCTTC. It translates to CASTLDPSGGYTF.

The table lists this clonotype with many counts. V and J are TRBV5-5 and TRBJ2-7; D gene unclear. The ends were cut back, 2 bases at V and 0 bases at J, with 6 bases in the middle. The CDR3 runs 13 residues. Per the germline V gene, CDR1 is SGHKS and CDR2 is YYEKEE (reference sequence). CDR3 nucleotides: TGTGCCAGCAGCTTACCGTACTCCTACGAGCAGTACTTC. Encoded protein: CASSLPYSYEQYF.